The table lists the clone carrying this T cell receptor beta chain with many counts. Germline and junction disagree at one end, which may indicate a read error. Amplification yielded TCR beta CDR3 regions, with RNA transcripts as the source. Primed by the HTBI set, a first-round RT-PCR was run on the TCR CDR3. TCRdb recomputed calls from the multiplex PCR reads with MiXCR, one row per CDR3 protein. The repertoire holds under 300,000 distinct CDR3 sequences, with less than 30% as singletons. The record originates from a study of T cells in Graves' hyperthyroidism and ophthalmopathy. This sequence was found in a man in his forties or fifties with Graves' hyperthyroidism that later progressed to Graves' ophthalmopathy. What was sequenced was blood.

CDR3 region: CASREDRSPYEQYF. The DNA of the CDR3 is TGTGCCAGCAGGGAAGACAGGTCTCCCTACGAGCAGTACTTC. The chain recombines TRBV6-1 with TRBJ2-7, with D perhaps TRBD1 (6 bases). The CDR3 loop spans 14 amino acids. Germline assignment: CDR1 MNHNS and CDR2 SASEGT.